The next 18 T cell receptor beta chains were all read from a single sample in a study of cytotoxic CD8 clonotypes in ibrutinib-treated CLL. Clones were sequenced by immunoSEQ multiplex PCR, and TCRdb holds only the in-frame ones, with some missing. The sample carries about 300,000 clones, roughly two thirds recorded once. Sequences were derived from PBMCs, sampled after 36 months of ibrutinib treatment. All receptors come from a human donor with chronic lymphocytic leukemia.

The DNA for the CDR3 is TGTGCCAGCAGCCAAACTAGCGGGAGTGAAAACTACAATGAGCAGTTCTTC. Translating gives CASSQTSGSENYNEQFF. The chain has TRBV28 and TRBJ2-1, with 11 bases fitting TRBD2. Germline V gene lookup returns CDR1 MDHEN and CDR2 SYDVKM. The CDR3 runs to 17 residues. J gave up 3 bases and V 6 bases, and 10 bases lay outside the gene matches.

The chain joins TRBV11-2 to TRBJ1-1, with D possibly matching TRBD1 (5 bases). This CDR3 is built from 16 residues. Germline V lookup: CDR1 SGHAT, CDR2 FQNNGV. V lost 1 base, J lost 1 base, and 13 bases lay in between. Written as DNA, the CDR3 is TGTGCCAGCAGCTTAGGAGGGACCGGGTGGAACACTGAAGCTTTCTTT. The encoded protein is CASSLGGTGWNTEAFF. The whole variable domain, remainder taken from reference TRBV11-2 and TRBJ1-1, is EAGVAQSPRYKIIEKRQSVAFWCNPISGHATLYWYQQILGQGPKLLIQFQNNGVVDDSQLPKDRFSAERLKGVDSTLKIQPAKLEDSAVYLCASSLGGTGWNTEAFFGQGTRLTVV.

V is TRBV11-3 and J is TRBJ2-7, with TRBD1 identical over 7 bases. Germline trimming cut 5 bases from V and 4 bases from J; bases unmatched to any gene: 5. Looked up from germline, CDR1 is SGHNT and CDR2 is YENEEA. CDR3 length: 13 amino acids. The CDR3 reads CASSQRQGYEQYF. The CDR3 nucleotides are TGTGCCAGCAGCCAGAGACAGGGATACGAGCAGTACTTC.

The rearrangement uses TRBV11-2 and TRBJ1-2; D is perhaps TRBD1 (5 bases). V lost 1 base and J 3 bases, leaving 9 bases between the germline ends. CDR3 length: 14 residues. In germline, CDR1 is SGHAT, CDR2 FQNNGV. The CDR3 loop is CASSLGTGYYGYTF. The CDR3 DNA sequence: TGTGCCAGCAGCTTAGGAACAGGTTACTATGGCTACACCTTC.

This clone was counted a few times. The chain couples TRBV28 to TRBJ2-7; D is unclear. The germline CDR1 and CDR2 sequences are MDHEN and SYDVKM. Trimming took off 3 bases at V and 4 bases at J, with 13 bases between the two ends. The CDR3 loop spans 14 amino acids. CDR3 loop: CASSFGVFEYEQYF. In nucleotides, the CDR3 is TGTGCCAGCAGTTTTGGGGTGTTTGAGTACGAGCAGTACTTC. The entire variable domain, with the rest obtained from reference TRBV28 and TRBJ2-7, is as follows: DVKVTQSSRYLVKRTGEKVFLECVQDMDHENMFWYRQDPGLGLRLIYFSYDVKMKEKGDIPEGYSVSREKKERFSLILESASTNQTSMYLCASSFGVFEYEQYFGPGTRLTVT.

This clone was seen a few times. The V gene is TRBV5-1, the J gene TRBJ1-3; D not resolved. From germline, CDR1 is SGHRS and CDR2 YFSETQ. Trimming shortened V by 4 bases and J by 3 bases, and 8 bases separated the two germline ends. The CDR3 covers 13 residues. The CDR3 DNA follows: TGCGCCAGCAGCCTAACGAATGGAAACACCATATATTTT. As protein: CASSLTNGNTIYF.

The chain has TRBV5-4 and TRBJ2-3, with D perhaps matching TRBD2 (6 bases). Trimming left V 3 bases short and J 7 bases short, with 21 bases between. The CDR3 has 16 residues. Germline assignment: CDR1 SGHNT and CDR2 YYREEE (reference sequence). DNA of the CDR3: TGTGCCAGCAGCTCCGGGAGTGACGCGATTCTAAATACGCAGTATTTT. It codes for CASSSGSDAILNTQYF. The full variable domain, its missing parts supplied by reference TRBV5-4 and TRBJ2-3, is ETGVTQSPTHLIKTRGQQVTLRCSSQSGHNTVSWYQQALGQGPQFIFQYYREEENGRGNFPPRFSGLQFPNYSSELNVNALELDDSALYLCASSSGSDAILNTQYFGPGTRLTVL.

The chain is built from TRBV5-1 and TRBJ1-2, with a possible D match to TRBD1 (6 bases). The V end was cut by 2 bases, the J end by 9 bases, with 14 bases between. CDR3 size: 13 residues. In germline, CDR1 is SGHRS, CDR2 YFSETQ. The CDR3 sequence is CASSFIGGESYTF. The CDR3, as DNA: TGCGCCAGCAGCTTTATCGGGGGCGAGAGCTACACCTTC.

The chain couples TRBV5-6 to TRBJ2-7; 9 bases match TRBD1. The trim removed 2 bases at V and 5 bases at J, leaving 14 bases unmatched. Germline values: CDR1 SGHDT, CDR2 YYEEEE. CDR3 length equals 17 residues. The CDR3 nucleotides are TGTGCCAGCAGCTTTGGGTTTAGGACAGGGGTTTTCAACGAGCAGTACTTC. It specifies CASSFGFRTGVFNEQYF. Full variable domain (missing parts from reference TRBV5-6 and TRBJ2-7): DAGVTQSPTHLIKTRGQQVTLRCSPKSGHDTVSWYQQALGQGPQFIFQYYEEEERQRGNFPDRFSGHQFPNYSSELNVNALLLGDSALYLCASSFGFRTGVFNEQYFGPGTRLTVT.

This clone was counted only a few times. CDR3 in amino acids: CASRTGRNEQFF. The CDR3, as DNA: TGTGCCAGCAGAACAGGGAGGAATGAGCAGTTCTTC. The chain joins TRBV7-9 to TRBJ2-1; tentatively, D is TRBD1 or TRBD2 (6 bases each). CDR3 length: 12 amino acids. Germline CDR1 reads SEHNR; CDR2 reads FQNEAQ (reference sequence). V was trimmed by 6 bases and J by 7 bases, leaving 10 bases between them.

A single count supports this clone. CDR3 region: CASSLTSGASYEQYF. CDR3 bases: TGCGCCAGCAGCCTAACTAGCGGGGCTTCCTACGAGCAGTACTTC. This chain uses TRBV5-1 with TRBJ2-7, with 10 bases that match TRBD2. This CDR3 is 15 amino acids long. CDR1 SGHRS and CDR2 YFSETQ come from the germline V gene. The junction had 5 bases not matched to a gene; V was cut back by 4 bases and J by 1 base. The entire variable domain, with the rest obtained from reference TRBV5-1 and TRBJ2-7, is as follows: KAGVTQTPRYLIKTRGQQVTLSCSPISGHRSVSWYQQTPGQGLQFLFEYFSETQRNKGNFPGRFSGRQFSNSRSEMNVSTLELGDSALYLCASSLTSGASYEQYFGPGTRLTVT.

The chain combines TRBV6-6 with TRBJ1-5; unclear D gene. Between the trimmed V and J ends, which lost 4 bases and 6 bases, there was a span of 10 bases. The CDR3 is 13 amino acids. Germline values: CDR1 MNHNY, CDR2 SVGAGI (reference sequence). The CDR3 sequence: CASSSRVGQPQHF. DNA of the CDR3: TGTGCCAGCAGTTCGAGGGTGGGTCAGCCCCAGCATTTT.

The CDR3, as DNA: TGCGCCAGCAGCCAAGAGGTGGGACTAGCGGAGAGGACCGGGGAGCTGTTTTTT. Translation: CASSQEVGLAERTGELFF. V is TRBV4-1 and J is TRBJ2-2, with TRBD2 matching 11 bases. Losses at the gene ends were 0 bases for V and 5 bases for J; bases not matched to a gene: 8. This CDR3 is 18 amino acids long. CDR1 and CDR2 from the germline V gene are MGHRA and YSYEKL.

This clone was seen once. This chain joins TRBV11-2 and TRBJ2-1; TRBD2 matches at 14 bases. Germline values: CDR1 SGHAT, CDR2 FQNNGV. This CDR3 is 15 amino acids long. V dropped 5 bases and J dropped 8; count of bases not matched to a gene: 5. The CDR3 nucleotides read TGTGCCAGCAGCCGCGGGACTAGCGGGAGCTATGAGCAGTTCTTC. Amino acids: CASSRGTSGSYEQFF.

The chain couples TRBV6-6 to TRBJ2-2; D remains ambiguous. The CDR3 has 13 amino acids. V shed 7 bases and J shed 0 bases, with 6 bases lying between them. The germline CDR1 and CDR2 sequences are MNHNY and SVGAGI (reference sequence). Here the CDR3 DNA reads TGTGCCAGCAAACAGACGAACACCGGGGAGCTGTTTTTT. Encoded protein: CASKQTNTGELFF.

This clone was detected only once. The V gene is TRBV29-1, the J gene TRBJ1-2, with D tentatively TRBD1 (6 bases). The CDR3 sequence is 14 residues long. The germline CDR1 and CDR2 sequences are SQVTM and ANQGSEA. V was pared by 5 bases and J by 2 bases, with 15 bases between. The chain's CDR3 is CSVLWQGTNYGYTF. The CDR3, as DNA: TGCAGCGTTCTCTGGCAGGGGACGAACTATGGCTACACCTTC.

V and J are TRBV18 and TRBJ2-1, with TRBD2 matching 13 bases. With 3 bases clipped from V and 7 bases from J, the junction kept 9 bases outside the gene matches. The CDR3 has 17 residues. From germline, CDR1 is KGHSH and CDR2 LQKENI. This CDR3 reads CASSPGLAGDWWNEQFF. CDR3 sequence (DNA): TGTGCCAGCTCACCCGGACTAGCGGGAGACTGGTGGAATGAGCAGTTCTTC.

The CDR3 DNA reads TGTGCCAGCAGCCAGGGGGGCTCAGGTTATAGCAATCAGCCCCAGCATTTT. Translation gives CASSQGGSGYSNQPQHF. V and J are TRBV7-8 and TRBJ1-5; TRBD1 matches at 7 bases. V shed 5 bases and J 0 bases; nucleotides not matched to a gene: 10. CDR1 and CDR2 from the germline V gene are SGHVS and FQNEAQ. The CDR3 runs to 17 residues. Together with reference TRBV7-8 and TRBJ1-5, the CDR3 gives the full variable domain: GAGVSQSPRYKVAKRGQDVALRCDPISGHVSLFWYQQALGQGPEFLTYFQNEAQLDKSGLPSDRFFAERPEGSVSTLKIQRTQQEDSAVYLCASSQGGSGYSNQPQHFGDGTRLSIL.